The 4 T cell receptor beta chains below come from one sample, sequenced in a study of CD8+ T cells in alopecia areata. As to treatment: oral pan-JAK inhibitor, 5-10 mg twice daily. Isolated RNA was reverse transcribed into cDNA used as the sequencing template. Here immunoSEQ multiplex PCR was the method, and the copy in TCRdb shows in-frame clones only, minus some. The sample records about 190,000 clones, about three fifths being singletons. The specimen was CD4+ T cells sorted from blood, collected at week 4, from a patient treated with tofacitinib. The receptors shown here come from a human donor with alopecia areata.

The chain has TRBV5-1 and TRBJ2-5, with TRBD2 matching over 11 bases. From germline, CDR1 is SGHRS and CDR2 YFSETQ. Trimming took 2 bases from V and 4 from J; bases not matched to a gene: 10. The CDR3 spans 17 residues. In nucleotides, the CDR3 is TGCGCCAGCAGCTTAGGGACTAGCGGCACATCTGGAGAGACCCAGTACTTC. Amino acid sequence: CASSLGTSGTSGETQYF.

The chain combines TRBV20-1 with TRBJ2-1; D unresolved. Germline CDR1 is DFQATT and CDR2 is SNEGSKA (reference sequence). This CDR3 has 11 amino acids. V was clipped by 0 bases and J by 7 bases, with 4 bases between them. CDR3 amino acids: CSARDANEQFF. CDR3 nucleotide sequence: TGCAGTGCTAGAGATGCGAATGAGCAGTTCTTC.

This chain links TRBV6-9 with TRBJ2-3, with 12 bases matching TRBD1. Losses at the gene ends were 6 bases for V and 6 bases for J; bases not matched to a gene: 7. The CDR3 has 15 residues. Germline CDR1 reads MNHGY; CDR2 reads SVAAGI. CDR3 in amino acids: CASRDGTGGPDTQYF. The CDR3 region has the DNA TGTGCCAGCAGGGATGGGACAGGGGGCCCGGATACGCAGTATTTT.

This chain connects TRBV29-1 to TRBJ1-2; no clear D. Germline CDR1 SQVTM, CDR2 ANQGSEA. CDR3 length: 13 residues. Trimming removed 1 base from V and 6 bases from J, with 12 bases in between. The DNA of the CDR3 is TGCAGCGTTGAAGCCTCTCGGAGCCATGGCTACACCTTC. Protein sequence: CSVEASRSHGYTF.